The next 14 T cell receptor beta chains were all read from a single sample in a study of control samples from healthy donors and cancer patients. Sequencing was performed with immunoSEQ multiplex PCR; in TCRdb, only in-frame clones are kept and a portion is missing. The data hold under 200,000 clones, with 91% observed a single time. The sequencing sample was made of blood. The receptors were gathered from a woman aged 25-40 years in good health.

The chain recombines TRBV7-2 with TRBJ1-5; 8 bases align to TRBD1. The CDR3 is 15 residues long. The trim removed 1 base at V and 4 bases at J, leaving 3 bases unmatched. Germline CDR1 is SGHTA and CDR2 is FQGNSA. CDR3 bases: TGTGCCAGCAGCTTAGGGACAGGGTGGAATCAGCCCCAGCATTTT. Protein sequence: CASSLGTGWNQPQHF.

V and J are TRBV12-3 or TRBV12-4 and TRBJ2-5; D possibly corresponds to TRBD1 (6 bases). Between the trimmed V and J ends, which lost 8 bases and 1 base, there was a span of 8 bases. This CDR3 is 12 amino acids long. The CDR3 nucleotides are TGTGCCAGCTCAGGGGCCCAAGAGACCCAGTACTTC. It is translated as CASSGAQETQYF.

V usage is TRBV5-6 and J usage is TRBJ2-5; D is unclear. This CDR3 is 14 amino acids long. From germline, CDR1 is SGHDT and CDR2 YYEEEE. Trimming took off 0 bases at V and 5 bases at J, with 11 bases between the two ends. In nucleotides, the CDR3 is TGTGCCAGCAGCTTGGTTTCTAGTGGGGAGACCCAGTACTTC. Protein product: CASSLVSSGETQYF.

The chain couples TRBV27 to TRBJ2-5; 10 bases match TRBD2. Germline trimming cut 5 bases from V and 5 bases from J; bases unmatched to any gene: 8. This CDR3 spans 15 amino acids. Germline-derived CDR1 and CDR2 are MNHEY and SMNVEV (reference sequence). CDR3 protein: CASSPTSGKGETQYF. As DNA, the CDR3 is TGTGCCAGCAGTCCCACTAGCGGGAAGGGGGAGACCCAGTACTTC.

In this sample, this clone turned up once. The V gene is TRBV3-1 (or the pseudogene TRBV3-2), the J gene TRBJ2-7, with D perhaps being TRBD1 or TRBD2 (5 bases each). Deletions cut 1 base from V and 5 bases from J, with 9 bases between. The CDR3 extends over 13 amino acids. Looked up from germline, CDR1 is LGHDT and CDR2 is YNNKEL (reference sequence). The CDR3 spells CASSQGPGHEQYF. CDR3 nucleotide sequence: TGTGCCAGCAGCCAAGGCCCGGGGCACGAGCAGTACTTC.

The chain carries TRBV27 and TRBJ1-3; D gene unclear. CDR3 length: 14 amino acids. The ends were cut back, 2 bases at V and 2 bases at J, with 7 bases in the middle. CDR1 and CDR2 (germline): MNHEY, SMNVEV (reference sequence). In DNA, the CDR3 is TGTGCCAGCAGTTTAGGGTATCCTGGAAACACCATATATTTT. Translated: CASSLGYPGNTIYF.

This clone appeared a single time. CDR3 nucleotides: TGTGCCAGCAGCCGGGACAGGGGCCACGAGCAGTACTTC. This gives the protein CASSRDRGHEQYF. V is TRBV16 and J is TRBJ2-7; 10 bases fit TRBD1. Germline assignment: CDR1 KGHSY and CDR2 FQNENV. J was trimmed by 5 bases and V by 4 bases; bases with no gene match: 2. This CDR3 contains 13 residues.

A remark on this clone: Other DNA sequences within the sample encode an identical CDR3. The V call is TRBV18, the J call TRBJ1-4; no clear D gene. The CDR3 has 13 amino acids. Between the trimmed V and J ends, which lost 2 bases and 5 bases, there was a span of 6 bases. Germline values: CDR1 KGHSH, CDR2 LQKENI. The CDR3 DNA reads TGTGCCAGCTCACCAGGACGGAATGAAAAACTGTTTTTT. Its translation: CASSPGRNEKLFF.

This clone occurred once. The chain employs TRBV2 and TRBJ2-7; D call uncertain. V was trimmed by 4 bases and J by 1 base, leaving 8 bases between them. This CDR3 has 13 amino acids. Germline CDR1 and CDR2: SNHLY and FYNNEI. The CDR3 reads CASSGAVSYEQYF. The CDR3 nucleotides read TGTGCCAGCAGTGGTGCGGTGTCCTACGAGCAGTACTTC.

This sequence joins TRBV20-1 and TRBJ2-7, with 7 bases that match TRBD2. With V trimmed by 3 bases and J by 2 bases, 7 bases remained unmatched. This CDR3 has 14 residues. Germline V gives CDR1 DFQATT, CDR2 SNEGSKA (reference sequence). CDR3 sequence: CSASGAGETYEQYF. DNA of the CDR3: TGCAGTGCTAGTGGGGCGGGGGAAACCTACGAGCAGTACTTC.

This chain links TRBV11-2 with TRBJ2-3, with TRBD2 identical over 9 bases. The CDR3 is 17 residues long. Trimming at V came to 0 bases and at J to 7 bases, leaving 11 bases not matched to a gene. Germline CDR1 and CDR2: SGHAT and FQNNGV. CDR3 residues: CASSLDGRASGDYTQYF. In DNA form, the CDR3 reads TGTGCCAGCAGCTTAGATGGTCGGGCTAGCGGGGATTATACGCAGTATTTT.

This clone is a singleton in its sample. V usage is TRBV19 and J usage is TRBJ2-2; 7 bases line up with TRBD1. V trimming: 6 bases; J trimming: 5 bases; junction bases outside the gene matches: 6. Per germline, CDR1 LNHDA and CDR2 SQIVND (reference sequence). This CDR3 has 14 residues. The DNA for the CDR3 is TGTGCCAGTAGATCGGCAGGGGGAACCGGGGAGCTGTTTTTT. This encodes CASRSAGGTGELFF.

The chain couples TRBV19 to TRBJ2-3; 11 bases line up with TRBD2. CDR1 LNHDA and CDR2 SQIVND come from the germline V gene (reference sequence). V shed 6 bases and J 1 base; nucleotides not matched to a gene: 6. CDR3 length equals 16 residues. The CDR3 loop reads CASSRSSGGGTDTQYF. The DNA for the CDR3 is TGTGCCAGTAGCAGAAGTAGCGGGGGGGGCACAGATACGCAGTATTTT. Looking up the rest from reference TRBV19 and TRBJ2-3 gives the full variable domain: DGGITQSPKYLFRKEGQNVTLSCEQNLNHDAMYWYRQDPGQGLRLIYYSQIVNDFQKGDIAEGYSVSREKKESFPLTVTSAQKNPTAFYLCASSRSSGGGTDTQYFGPGTRLTVL.

This clone was detected only a few times. The chain recombines TRBV10-3 with TRBJ1-5, with D possibly being TRBD1 (6 bases). The CDR3 is made up of 15 amino acids. CDR1 ENHRY and CDR2 SYGVKD come from the germline V gene. V lost 4 bases, J lost 0 bases, and 10 bases lay in between. This CDR3 is CAISAGQYSNQPQHF. In DNA form, the CDR3 reads TGTGCCATCAGTGCCGGACAGTATAGCAATCAGCCCCAGCATTTT.